One TCR beta chain is described in this entry. It lacks a known antigen. No base-level quality is on record; no much larger clone is a single base apart. This sample was included in a study of shared clonotypes between healthy human individuals (dated by TCRdb to 2018 to 2020). Background on the whole study: The cohort included three men and a couple of women between 18 and 49 years of age. For each donor, CD4 naive and CD4 memory were each given three plates, CD8 naive was given two plates, and CD8 memory was given one plate. The study deeply sequenced blood TCR repertoires of five healthy adults to estimate repertoire size and the extent of clonotype sharing between individuals. To increase sequencing depth and limit assay-specific biases, TCR repertoire library preparation and sequencing were carried out by different laboratories using diverse techniques. Each donor's leukapheresis produced roughly between roughly 0.85 and 10 billion PBMCs. General study outcomes and caveats: When a handful of donors were compared, the shared fraction of clonotypes was 5% to 6.5% for naive CD4, approximately 3.5% for naive CD8, 2.3% for memory CD4, and 0.4% for memory CD8. Compared with non-shared clonotypes, clonotypes shared by all four sorted-subset donors had higher generation probabilities. Because the study included a small number of donors, the genetic and exposure-history diversity represented was limited. Incomplete sequencing was indicated by rarefaction of sorted-subset datasets, despite the large sequencing depth. Sampling was restricted to blood, and TCR repertoires in tissue are likely to differ from TCR repertoires in blood. Based on pairwise subsampling, the degree of clonotype sharing among donors was expected to be affected by sequencing depth. Naive subsets generally had larger estimated clonotype richness than memory subsets.

The donors were healthy, HIV-negative adults who had no recently reported acute infections or vaccinations. Only Caucasian adults living in Nashville, Tennessee, USA were represented among the donors. Magnetic negative selection was used to enrich CD4+ T cells, after which naive cells were positively selected on CD45RA and the negative fraction became the memory subset. Blood was obtained by leukapheresis, after which PBMCs were separated by Ficoll-Histopaque density gradient centrifugation and cryopreserved in liquid nitrogen vapor phase. Purity and quantity of every magnetically sorted T cell population were checked by analytical flow cytometry. Genomic DNA was isolated from each sorted fraction and quantified by UV absorbance on a Nanodrop 2000c. Using the deep immunoSEQ assay, multiplex PCR amplified TCR CDR3 regions from genomic DNA. For each cell subset, the extracted genomic DNA was distributed evenly across all wells of several immunoSEQ 96-well plates, and each plate served as one replicate. For sorted subsets, roughly 190 ng of genomic DNA, equivalent to roughly 33,000 T cell genomes, went into each replicate PCR. The purified libraries were quantified using a Qubit 3.0 fluorometer, sized with a Bioanalyzer 2100, and then quantified again using the KAPA Library Quantification kit. A separate single-read 150-cycle Illumina NextSeq 550 flow cell was used to sequence each immunoSEQ 96-well plate. The published analysis was carried out like this. The immunoSEQ output contained only junctional sequences without quality scores, so filtering could not match that applied to full-length reads. To assign V/J genes and CDR3, sequences were annotated using PyIR, a Python wrapper for IgBLAST v1.9, with IMGT germline references. Any read was removed if the V/J assignment was weak (E-value above 1e-6), the CDR3 was missing, or the read contained stop codons, out-of-frame junctions, or ambiguous translated residues. V3J clonotypes were defined by identical inferred V gene, J gene, and CDR3 amino acid sequence. To compute the percentage overlap between repertoires, the number of shared unique clonotypes was divided by the size of the smaller repertoire. Three approaches were used to assess repertoire richness: RTK rarefaction, the Chao1 estimator, and Recon v2.1 estimates of unobserved clonotypes. For all TCRbeta clonotypes obtained by the gDNA method from a few donors, generation probabilities were computed with OLGA. The immuneACCESS repertoire file appears here via TCRdb, limited to in-frame rearrangements. These files lack a portion of the clones; in checked studies, under half of the deficit traces to unresolved V genes, and the cause of the others is not known. The V and J calls and the clone size are those of that table, but D and trimming were determined from the DNA. Across this sample there are roughly 1,500,000 clones, with 98% seen only once. 0.36% of the sample comes from the top ten.

From its cysteine to its phenylalanine, the CDR3 spans 15 amino acids. The retained sequence is limited to the CDR3, 45 bases, with the frame set at the first base. CDR1 is given as LNHDA and CDR2 as SQIVND, both from the germline V gene (reference sequence). After removal of 5 bases from V and 5 bases from J, the junction retains 9 bases not matched to a gene. The TCR was taken from a young man in good health. This sequence uses TRBV19 and TRBJ2-5; 9 central nucleotides agree with TRBD2. The sample consisted of naive CD4+ T cells sorted from blood. Per the publication, the cell subset or site label means: CD45RA+ positively selected. The CDR3 here reads CASSPGGGAPETQYF. The DNA reads TGTGCCAGTAGTCCGGGCGGGGGGGCGCCTGAGACCCAGTACTTC.